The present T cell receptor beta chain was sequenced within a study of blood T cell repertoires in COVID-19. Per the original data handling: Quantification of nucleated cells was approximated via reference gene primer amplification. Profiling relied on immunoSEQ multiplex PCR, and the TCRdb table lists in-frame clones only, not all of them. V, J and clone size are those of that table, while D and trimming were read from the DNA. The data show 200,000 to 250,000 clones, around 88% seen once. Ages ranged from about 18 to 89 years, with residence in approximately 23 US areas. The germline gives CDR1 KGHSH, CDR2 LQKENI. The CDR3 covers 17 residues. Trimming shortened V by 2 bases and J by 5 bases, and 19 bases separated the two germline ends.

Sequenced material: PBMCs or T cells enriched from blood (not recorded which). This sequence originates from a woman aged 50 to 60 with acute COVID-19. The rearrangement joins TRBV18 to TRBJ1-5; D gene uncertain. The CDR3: CASSPSIPPRAYQPQHF. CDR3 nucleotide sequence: TGTGCCAGCTCACCATCTATTCCTCCGCGGGCCTATCAGCCCCAGCATTTT.